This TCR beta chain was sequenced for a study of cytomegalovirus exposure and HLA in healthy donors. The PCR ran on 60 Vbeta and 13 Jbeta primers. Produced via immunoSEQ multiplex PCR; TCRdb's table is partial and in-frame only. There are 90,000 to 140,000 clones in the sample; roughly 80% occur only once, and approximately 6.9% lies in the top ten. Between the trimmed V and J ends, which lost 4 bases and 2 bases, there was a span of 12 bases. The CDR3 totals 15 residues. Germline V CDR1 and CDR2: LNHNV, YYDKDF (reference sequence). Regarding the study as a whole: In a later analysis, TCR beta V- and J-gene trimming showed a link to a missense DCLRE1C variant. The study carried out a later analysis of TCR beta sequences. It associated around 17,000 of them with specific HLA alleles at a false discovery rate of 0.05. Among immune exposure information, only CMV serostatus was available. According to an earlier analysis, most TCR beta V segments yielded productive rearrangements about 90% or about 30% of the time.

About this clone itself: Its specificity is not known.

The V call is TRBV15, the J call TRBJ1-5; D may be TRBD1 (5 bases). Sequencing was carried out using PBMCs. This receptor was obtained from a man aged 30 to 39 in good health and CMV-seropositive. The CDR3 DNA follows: TGTGCCACCAGCACCCTCCGACAGCGCAATCAGCCCCAGCATTTT. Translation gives CATSTLRQRNQPQHF.